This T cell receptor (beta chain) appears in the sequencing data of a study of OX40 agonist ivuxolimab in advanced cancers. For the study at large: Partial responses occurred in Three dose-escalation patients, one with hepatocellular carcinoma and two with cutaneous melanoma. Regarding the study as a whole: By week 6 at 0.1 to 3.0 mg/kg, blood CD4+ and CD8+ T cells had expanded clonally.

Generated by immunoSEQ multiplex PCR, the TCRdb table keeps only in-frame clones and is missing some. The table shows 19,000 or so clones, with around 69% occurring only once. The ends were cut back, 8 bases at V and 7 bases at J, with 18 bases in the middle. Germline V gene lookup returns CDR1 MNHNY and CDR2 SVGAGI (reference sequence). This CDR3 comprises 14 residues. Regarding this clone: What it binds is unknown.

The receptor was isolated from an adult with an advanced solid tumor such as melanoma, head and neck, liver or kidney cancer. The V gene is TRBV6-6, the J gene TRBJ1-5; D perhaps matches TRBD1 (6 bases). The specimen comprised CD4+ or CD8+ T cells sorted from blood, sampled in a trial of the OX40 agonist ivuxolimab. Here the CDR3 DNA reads TGTGCCAGCGGGAATACAGGGCTGGGGCAGCCCCAGCATTTT. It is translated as CASGNTGLGQPQHF.